The rows below give T cell receptor beta chains drawn from one sample of a study of CD8 T cells in Susac syndrome. TCRdb fed the immunoSEQ multiplex PCR reads into MiXCR, producing one record per CDR3 protein. The top ten hold roughly 1% of the sample, which has around 81,000 distinct CDR3 sequences, approximately 95% seen once. Source material: CD8+ T cells from PBMCs. The receptors derive from a human donor with Susac syndrome. Both conserved end residues are part of each CDR3. D genes are given only for firm matches. Some rows have no size entry. The others give once, few or many, or a class for an expanded clone.

j_gene | v_gene | abundance | d_gene | CDR3nt | CDR3aa
TRBJ1-5 | TRBV5-4 | - | TRBD1 | TGTGCCAGCAGCTCGGGACAGGGGCCTCAGCCCCAGCATTTT | CASSSGQGPQPQHF
TRBJ2-1 | TRBV13 | - | TRBD2 | TGTGCCAGCAGCATAACCACTAGCGGGGAATACAATGAGCAGTTCTTC | CASSITTSGEYNEQFF
TRBJ2-2 | TRBV24-1 | few | - | TGTGCCACCTCAGCAGGATCCAGCGGGGAGCTGTTTTTT | CATSAGSSGELFF
TRBJ2-1 | TRBV13 | - | - | TGTGCCAGCAGGGAGACTCCATTCTACAATGAGCAGTTCTTC | CASRETPFYNEQFF
TRBJ1-2 | TRBV7-2 | - | TRBD1 | TGTGCCAGCAGCGAACAGGGGGTTTATGGCTACACCTTC | CASSEQGVYGYTF
TRBJ2-3 | TRBV27 | - | - | TGTGCCAGCAGCTGGGTTGGGACCACAGATACGCAGTATTTT | CASSWVGTTDTQYF
TRBJ1-2 | TRBV7-9 | - | - | TGTGCCAGCAGCTCAGTGAGGCAGGCCTCCTATGGCTACACCTTC | CASSSVRQASYGYTF
TRBJ2-1 | TRBV7-2 | few | - | TGTGCCAGCAGCTTAATTGCGGGTCCCTACAATGAGCAGTTCTTC | CASSLIAGPYNEQFF
TRBJ1-2 | TRBV29-1 | - | TRBD1 | TGCAGCGTGTTCGACAGGGGATTTCCTGGGGATGGCTACACCTTC | CSVFDRGFPGDGYTF
TRBJ2-2 | TRBV30 | - | TRBD1 | TGTGCCTGGAAGTCAGGACAGGGGGAGACCGGGGAGCTGTTTTTT | CAWKSGQGETGELFF
TRBJ1-1 | TRBV28 | once | - | TGTGCCAGCAGTTTCCTCGAAGGTTCAGTGGCTTTCTTT | CASSFLEGSVAFF
TRBJ1-6 | TRBV2 | - | - | TGTGCCAGCAGTGAACGGGGGGCGGATAATTCACCCCTCCACTTT | CASSERGADNSPLHF
TRBJ1-1 | TRBV4-1 | - | - | TGCGCCAGCAGCCAAGATAGGTCCCCCCTGGCTTTCTTT | CASSQDRSPLAFF
TRBJ2-5 | TRBV3-1 | - | - | TGTGCCAGCACCCTCACTGATCACAGGGAACGAGAGACCCAGTACTTC | CASTLTDHRERETQYF
TRBJ2-1 | TRBV4-2 | - | - | TGTGCCAGCAGCCAAGAAAGTGAGCCTGCTCCCTACAATGAGCAGTTCTTC | CASSQESEPAPYNEQFF
TRBJ2-1 | TRBV4-3 | once | - | TGCGCCAGCACGCCGGACAGCTCCTACAATGAGCAGTTCTTC | CASTPDSSYNEQFF
TRBJ2-7 | TRBV19 | once | TRBD1 | TGTGCCAGTAGTAGCTACAGGGGTAGCACCTACGAGCAGTACTTC | CASSSYRGSTYEQYF
TRBJ1-3 | TRBV6-5 | - | - | TGTGCCAGCAGTGAGACCCCGTCTGGAAACACCATATATTTT | CASSETPSGNTIYF
TRBJ2-7 | TRBV20-1 | - | TRBD1 | TGCAGTGCCCCACGACAGGGGGCATACGAGCAGTACTTC | CSAPRQGAYEQYF
TRBJ2-3 | TRBV7-9 | - | TRBD2 | TGTGCCAGCAGCCATAGCGGGAGCAGCACAGATACGCAGTATTTT | CASSHSGSSTDTQYF
TRBJ2-2 | TRBV7-7 | - | TRBD2 | TGTGCTAGCAGCTTCGTAGCGGGAGCTGGGACCGGGGAGCTGTTTTTT | CASSFVAGAGTGELFF
TRBJ1-6 | TRBV3-1 | - | TRBD1 | TGTGCCAGCAGCCAACCCACGGGACAGGGGTTTTCACCCCTCCACTTT | CASSQPTGQGFSPLHF
TRBJ2-7 | TRBV6-5 | - | TRBD2 | TGTGCCAGCAGTTACCTCGGACTAGCGGGGCACGAGCAGTACTTC | CASSYLGLAGHEQYF
TRBJ2-5 | TRBV12-3/TRBV12-4 | - | - | TGTGCCAGCAGTGCATTCTCGGAGACCCAGTACTTC | CASSAFSETQYF
TRBJ1-6 | TRBV30 | - | TRBD1 | TGTGCCTGGAGTGTCGGGACAGGGTTTAATTCACCCCTCCACTTT | CAWSVGTGFNSPLHF
TRBJ1-5 | TRBV4-1 | - | - | TGCGCCAGCAGCCACACAGGGCCCCAGCCCCAGCATTTT | CASSHTGPQPQHF
TRBJ2-7 | TRBV7-9 | - | - | TGTGCCAGCAGCTTCCCCGGGCAGGGCAACTACGAGCAGTACTTC | CASSFPGQGNYEQYF
TRBJ2-7 | TRBV20-1 | - | - | TGCAGTGCCCTAATCCCGACTACCGAGAACGAGCAGTACTTC | CSALIPTTENEQYF
TRBJ1-2 | TRBV11-2 | - | - | TGTGCCAGCAGCCCCGGGACGGCGTCGGGCTATGGCTACACCTTC | CASSPGTASGYGYTF
TRBJ2-2 | TRBV5-1 | - | TRBD2 | TGCGCCAGCAGCTCAATCGAGCGGGAGTGGGAGCTGTTTTTT | CASSSIEREWELFF